This TCR beta chain was identified in a study of prognosis after radiotherapy for stage I lung cancer. The CDR3 totals 14 residues. From germline, CDR1 is MNHEY and CDR2 SMNVEV (reference sequence). The ends were cut back, 4 bases at V and 0 bases at J, with 9 bases in the middle. CDR3 of TCR beta was amplified from genomic DNA via a two-round multiplex PCR. Specific primers for each TRBV and TRBJ gene were what first-round PCR used. One entry per CDR3 protein results from TCRdb running MiXCR on the multiplex PCR reads. In the table there are 8,000 to 9,000 distinct CDR3 sequences, 62% of which are singletons. This clonotype was seen ten or more times.

The sample consisted of PBMCs, taken before or after stereotactic body radiation therapy (not recorded which). The clonotype originates from a donor over 45 with non-small cell lung cancer. The gene calls are TRBV27 and TRBJ2-5, with D possibly TRBD1 on 5 matching bases. The CDR3 loop reads CASSSWGYQETQYF. In nucleotides, the CDR3 is TGTGCCAGCAGTTCCTGGGGCTACCAAGAGACCCAGTACTTC.